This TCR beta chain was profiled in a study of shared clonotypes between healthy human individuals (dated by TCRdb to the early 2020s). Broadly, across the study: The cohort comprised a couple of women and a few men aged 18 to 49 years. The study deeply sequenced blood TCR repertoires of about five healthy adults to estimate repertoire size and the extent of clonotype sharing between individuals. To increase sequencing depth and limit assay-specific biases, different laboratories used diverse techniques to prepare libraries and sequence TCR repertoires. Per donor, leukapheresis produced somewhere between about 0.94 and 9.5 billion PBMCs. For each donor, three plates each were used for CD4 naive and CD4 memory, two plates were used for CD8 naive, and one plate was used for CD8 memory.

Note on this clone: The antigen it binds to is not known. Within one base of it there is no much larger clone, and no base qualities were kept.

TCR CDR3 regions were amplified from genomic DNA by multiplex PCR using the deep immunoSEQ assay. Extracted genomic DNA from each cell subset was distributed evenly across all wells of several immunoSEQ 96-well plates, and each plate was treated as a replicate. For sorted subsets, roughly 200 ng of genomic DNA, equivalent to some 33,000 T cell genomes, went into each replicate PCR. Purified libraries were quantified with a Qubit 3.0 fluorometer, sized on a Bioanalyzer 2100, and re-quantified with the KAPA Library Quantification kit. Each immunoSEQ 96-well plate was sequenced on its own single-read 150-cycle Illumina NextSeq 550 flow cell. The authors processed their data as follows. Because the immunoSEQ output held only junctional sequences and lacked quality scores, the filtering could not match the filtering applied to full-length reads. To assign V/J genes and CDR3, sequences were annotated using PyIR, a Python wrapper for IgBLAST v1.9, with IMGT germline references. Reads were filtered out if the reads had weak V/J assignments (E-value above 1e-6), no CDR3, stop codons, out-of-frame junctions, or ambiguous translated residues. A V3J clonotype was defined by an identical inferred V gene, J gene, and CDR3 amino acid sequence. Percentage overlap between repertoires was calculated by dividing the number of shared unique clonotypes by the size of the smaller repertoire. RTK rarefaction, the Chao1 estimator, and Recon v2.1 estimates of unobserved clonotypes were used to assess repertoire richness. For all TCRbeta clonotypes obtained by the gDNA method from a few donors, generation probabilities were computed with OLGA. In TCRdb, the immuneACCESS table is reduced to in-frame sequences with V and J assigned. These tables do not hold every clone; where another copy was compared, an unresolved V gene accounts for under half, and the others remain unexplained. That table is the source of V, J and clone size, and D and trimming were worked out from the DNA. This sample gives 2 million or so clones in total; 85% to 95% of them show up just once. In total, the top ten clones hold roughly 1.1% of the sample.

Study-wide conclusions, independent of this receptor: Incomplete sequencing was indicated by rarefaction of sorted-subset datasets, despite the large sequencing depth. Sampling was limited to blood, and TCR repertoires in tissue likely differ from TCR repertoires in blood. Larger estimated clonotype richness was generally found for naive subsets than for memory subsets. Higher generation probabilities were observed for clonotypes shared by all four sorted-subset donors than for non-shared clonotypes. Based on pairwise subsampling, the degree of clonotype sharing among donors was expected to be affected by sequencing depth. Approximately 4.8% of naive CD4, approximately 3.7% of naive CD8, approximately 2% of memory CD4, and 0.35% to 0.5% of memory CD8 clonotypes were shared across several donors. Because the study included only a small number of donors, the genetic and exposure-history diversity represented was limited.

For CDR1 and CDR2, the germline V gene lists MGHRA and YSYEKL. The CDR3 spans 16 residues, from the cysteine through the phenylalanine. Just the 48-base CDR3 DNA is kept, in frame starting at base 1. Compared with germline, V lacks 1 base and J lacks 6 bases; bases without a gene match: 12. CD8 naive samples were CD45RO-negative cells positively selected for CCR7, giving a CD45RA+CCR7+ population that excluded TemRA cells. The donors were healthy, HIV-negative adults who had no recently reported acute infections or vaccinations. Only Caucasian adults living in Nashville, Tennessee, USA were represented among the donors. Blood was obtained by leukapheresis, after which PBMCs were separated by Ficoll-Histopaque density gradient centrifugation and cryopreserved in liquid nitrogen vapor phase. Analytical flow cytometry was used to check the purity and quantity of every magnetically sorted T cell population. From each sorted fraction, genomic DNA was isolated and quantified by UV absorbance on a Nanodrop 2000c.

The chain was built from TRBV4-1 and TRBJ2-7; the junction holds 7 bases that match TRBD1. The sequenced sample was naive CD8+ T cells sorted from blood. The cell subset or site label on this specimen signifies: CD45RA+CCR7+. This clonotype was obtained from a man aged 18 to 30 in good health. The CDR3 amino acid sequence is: CASSQGRTGVSAEQYF. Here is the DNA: TGCGCCAGCAGCCAAGGGCGGACAGGAGTTTCAGCCGAGCAGTACTTC.